These 8 T cell receptor beta chains were sequenced from one sample in a study of Graves' ophthalmopathy and Graves' hyperthyroidism. TCR beta CDR3 regions were amplified from RNA transcripts. RT-PCR in the first round used HTBI primers; a second-round multiplex PCR followed. From the multiplex PCR reads, TCRdb called clonotypes with MiXCR, one entry per CDR3 protein. The table records hundreds of thousands of distinct CDR3 sequences, under 25% of them present only once. Sequencing was carried out using peripheral blood. Receptors were obtained from a woman aged 18-35 years with stable Graves' hyperthyroidism.

This clonotype was observed at least ten times. CDR3 coding DNA: TGTGCCAGCAGAAGGGGGCAGGGGGGCGCCTACGAGCAGTACTTC. Encoded protein: CASRRGQGGAYEQYF. V is TRBV6-1 and J is TRBJ2-7, with a possible D match to TRBD1 (7 bases). V gave up 6 bases and J gave up 2 bases, with 17 bases separating them. CDR1 is MNHNS, CDR2 SASEGT, per germline. The CDR3 has 15 residues.

This clonotype was recorded many times. V is TRBV20-1 and J is TRBJ2-5, with D unresolved. V was shortened by 0 bases and J by 1 base, with 9 bases between the two germline ends. Germline CDR1 and CDR2: DFQATT and SNEGSKA (reference sequence). The length of the CDR3 is 14 residues. CDR3 region: CSAREGKGQETQYF. As DNA, the CDR3 is TGCAGTGCTAGAGAGGGGAAGGGCCAAGAGACCCAGTACTTC.

This clonotype was recorded a few times. The chain couples TRBV18 to TRBJ2-2, with D uncertain. The CDR3 covers 16 residues. Germline V gives CDR1 KGHSH, CDR2 LQKENI. Trimming cost V 2 bases and J 1 base, with 11 bases left between them. CDR3 nucleotides: TGTGCCAGCTCACCATCACGGAGAGGGAACACCGGGGAGCTGTTTTTT. It yields the protein CASSPSRRGNTGELFF. The variable domain in full, completed from reference TRBV18 and TRBJ2-2, reads NAGVMQNPRHLVRRRGQEARLRCSPMKGHSHVYWYRQLPEEGLKFMVYLQKENIIDESGMPKERFSAEFPKEGPSILRIQQVVRGDSAAYFCASSPSRRGNTGELFFGEGSRLTVL.

In this sample, this clonotype turned up a few times. The rearrangement uses TRBV20-1 and TRBJ1-2; D not certain. Per germline, CDR1 DFQATT and CDR2 SNEGSKA (reference sequence). Trimming removed 0 bases from V and 3 bases from J, with 14 bases in between. The CDR3 sequence is 15 residues long. CDR3 nucleotides: TGCAGTGCTAGAGATTCTAGGGCGCGGGACTATGGCTACACCTTC. This translates into CSARDSRARDYGYTF.

This clonotype occurred many times. This sequence joins TRBV28 and TRBJ2-5; a weak D match, TRBD2 (5 bases). Trimming pared 2 bases from V and 5 bases from J, leaving 12 bases between. CDR1 and CDR2 (germline): MDHEN, SYDVKM. The CDR3 loop spans 14 amino acids. Here the CDR3 DNA reads TGTGCCAGCAGTTTAATGTCTAGCTGGGAGACCCAGTACTTC. It specifies CASSLMSSWETQYF.

Concerning this clonotype itself: This may come from a read error, since a much larger clone is one base off. The chain joins TRBV12-5 to TRBJ2-7; no clear D. V gave up 4 bases and J gave up 5 bases, with 9 bases separating them. The V gene's germline CDR1 is LGHNT and CDR2 FRNRAP. The CDR3 consists of 12 residues. CDR3 sequence reads: CASGSSVNEQYF. The CDR3 coding sequence is TGTGCTAGTGGTTCCTCCGTTAACGAGCAGTACTTC. Drawing the rest from reference TRBV12-5 and TRBJ2-7, the complete variable domain is DARVTQTPRHKVTEMGQEVTMRCQPILGHNTVFWYRQTMMQGLELLAYFRNRAPLDDSGMPKDRFSAEMPDATLATLKIQPSEPRDSAVYFCASGSSVNEQYFGPGTRLTVT.

This clonotype has ten or more counts. The chain carries TRBV4-1 and TRBJ1-5; D possibly corresponds to TRBD1 (5 bases). Trimming removed 1 base from V and 5 bases from J, with 12 bases in between. CDR3 length equals 15 residues. CDR1 and CDR2 (germline): MGHRA, YSYEKL. CDR3 amino acids: CASSQVDQGDQPQHF. The CDR3 bases are TGCGCCAGCAGCCAAGTTGATCAGGGTGATCAGCCCCAGCATTTT.

The rearrangement uses TRBV28 and TRBJ1-1, with 8 bases fitting TRBD1. Trimming cost V 4 bases and J 1 base; bases outside gene matches: 5. The CDR3 runs 15 residues. CDR1 and CDR2 (germline): MDHEN, SYDVKM. The CDR3 nucleotides are TGTGCCAGCAGTTCCACAGGGGGACAGAACACTGAAGCTTTCTTT. Protein: CASSSTGGQNTEAFF.